What follows are 15 T cell receptor beta chains derived from one specimen sequenced in a study of blood T cell repertoires in COVID-19 (dated by TCRdb to about 2020). The library was generated by the immunoSEQ multiplex PCR assay. Not all clones reach the TCRdb copy of this immuneACCESS table, which keeps in-frame sequences only. Checked studies attribute under half of the gap to unresolved V genes and leave the rest unexplained. The sample has 200,000 to 300,000 clones on record, roughly 90% of them singletons. Around 2.6% of the sample comes from the top ten. The sequenced sample was PBMCs or T cells enriched from blood (not recorded which). These receptor sequences come from a woman aged 25 to 39 with acute COVID-19.

This clone has just a few counts. The V gene is TRBV4-1, the J gene TRBJ2-1, with 14 bases that match TRBD2. The V gene's germline CDR1 is MGHRA and CDR2 YSYEKL. Losses at the gene ends were 1 base for V and 4 bases for J; bases not matched to a gene: 15. The CDR3 loop spans 21 amino acids. DNA of the CDR3: TGCGCCAGCAGCCAAGGGCTGGGACTAGCGGGGGCCATCGTACTATACAATGAGCAGTTCTTC. Protein: CASSQGLGLAGAIVLYNEQFF.

The V and J genes are TRBV28 and TRBJ1-5, with D possibly being TRBD1 (6 bases). Germline V lookup: CDR1 MDHEN, CDR2 SYDVKM. Trimming shortened V by 4 bases and J by 8 bases, and 15 bases separated the two germline ends. CDR3 length equals 14 residues. The CDR3 sequence is CASSSIQGPEPQHF. The CDR3 bases are TGTGCCAGCAGTTCGATCCAGGGGCCGGAGCCCCAGCATTTT.

This clone was recorded only once. V usage is TRBV3-1 (or the pseudogene TRBV3-2) and J usage is TRBJ2-7, with TRBD1 as a possible D gene (5 bases). The CDR3 totals 14 residues. Trimming removed 3 bases from V and 2 bases from J, with 11 bases in between. Germline CDR1 reads LGHDT; CDR2 reads YNNKEL (reference sequence). Here the CDR3 reads CASSQRQSAYEQYF. CDR3 bases: TGTGCCAGCAGCCAGAGACAGTCAGCCTACGAGCAGTACTTC.

This chain joins TRBV12-3 or TRBV12-4 and TRBJ1-2, with a tentative D call TRBD1 (5 bases). The CDR3 extends over 12 amino acids. Trimming removed 5 bases at V and 8 bases at J, with 12 bases between. The CDR3 region is CASSGGLGGYTF. CDR3 nucleotides: TGTGCCAGCAGTGGGGGACTTGGAGGCTACACCTTC.

The rearrangement uses TRBV18 and TRBJ1-1, with TRBD1 matching 7 bases. Germline loops: CDR1 KGHSH, CDR2 LQKENI. The CDR3 loop spans 14 amino acids. The V gene end was trimmed by 6 bases and the J gene end by 2 bases; junction bases not matched to a gene: 6. CDR3 residues: CASSFDRVNTEAFF. In nucleotides, the CDR3 is TGTGCCAGCTCGTTCGACAGGGTCAACACTGAAGCTTTCTTT.

The rearrangement joins TRBV11-2 to TRBJ2-3; D is perhaps TRBD2 (5 bases). Per the germline V gene, CDR1 is SGHAT and CDR2 is FQNNGV. V lost 1 base to trimming and J lost 10 bases, with 18 bases between them. This CDR3 contains 15 residues. This CDR3 reads CASSLGTLRGMAQYF. The DNA of the CDR3 is TGTGCCAGCAGCTTAGGGACTCTCCGGGGTATGGCGCAGTATTTT.

The chain has TRBV19 and TRBJ1-5; 8 bases are a match to TRBD1. Germline CDR1 reads LNHDA; CDR2 reads SQIVND (reference sequence). V lost 1 base to trimming and J lost 4 bases; unmatched junction nucleotides: 9. This CDR3 is 17 amino acids long. The DNA of the CDR3 is TGTGCCAGTAGTATAGTGGAAGCTTGGACAGGGAATCAGCCCCAGCATTTT. Its translation: CASSIVEAWTGNQPQHF.

The chain combines TRBV5-5 with TRBJ2-5, with 9 bases matching TRBD2. From germline, CDR1 is SGHKS and CDR2 YYEKEE (reference sequence). CDR3 length: 16 amino acids. The ends lost 2 bases at V and 1 base at J; junction bases unmatched: 6. CDR3: CASSFGAGGPQETQYF. DNA of the CDR3: TGTGCCAGCAGCTTTGGGGCGGGGGGGCCCCAAGAGACCCAGTACTTC.

The chain uses TRBV7-9 and TRBJ1-4; D perhaps matches TRBD1 (5 bases). The CDR3 has 13 amino acids. Germline CDR1 SEHNR, CDR2 FQNEAQ (reference sequence). Trimming stripped 5 bases from V and 11 bases from J, with 15 bases between. The CDR3 bases are TGTGCCAGCAGCCCCAACGTGGGGGGGAAACTGTTTTTT. It encodes CASSPNVGGKLFF. The complete variable domain, with remaining parts taken from reference TRBV7-9 and TRBJ1-4, reads DTGVSQNPRHKITKRGQNVTFRCDPISEHNRLYWYRQTLGQGPEFLTYFQNEAQLEKSRLLSDRFSAERPKGSFSTLEIQRTEQGDSAMYLCASSPNVGGKLFFGSGTQLSVL.

This clone appeared a single time. The gene calls are TRBV6-5 and TRBJ1-3, with D hard to call. CDR3 size: 15 residues. Germline loops: CDR1 MNHEY, CDR2 SVGAGI. V dropped 7 bases and J dropped 2 bases, with 15 bases sitting between them. The CDR3 reads CASTRRGTPGNTIYF. The CDR3 nucleotides are TGTGCCAGCACCCGTCGGGGAACTCCTGGAAACACCATATATTTT.

This chain joins TRBV7-9 and TRBJ2-1; 14 bases map to TRBD2. The junction had 9 bases not matched to a gene; V was cut back by 5 bases and J by 6 bases. This CDR3 is 17 amino acids long. Germline V lookup: CDR1 SEHNR, CDR2 FQNEAQ (reference sequence). The CDR3 region is CASSPMTSGGVRNEQFF. In nucleotides, the CDR3 is TGTGCCAGCAGCCCAATGACTAGCGGGGGGGTCCGCAATGAGCAGTTCTTC. The full variable domain, with the rest looked up from reference TRBV7-9 and TRBJ2-1, is DTGVSQNPRHKITKRGQNVTFRCDPISEHNRLYWYRQTLGQGPEFLTYFQNEAQLEKSRLLSDRFSAERPKGSFSTLEIQRTEQGDSAMYLCASSPMTSGGVRNEQFFGPGTRLTVL.

V usage is TRBV4-3 and J usage is TRBJ1-2; 10 nucleotides match TRBD1. The V gene's germline CDR1 is LGHNA and CDR2 YSLEER. The CDR3 length is 15 residues. The trim removed 0 bases at V and 7 bases at J, leaving 5 bases unmatched. The CDR3 DNA sequence: TGCGCCAGCAGCCAAGATCGTGACAGGGGGCTTGGCTACACCTTC. It is translated as CASSQDRDRGLGYTF.

In DNA form, the CDR3 reads TGTGCCAGCACGAGGACTGAAGCTTTCTTT. Translated, it gives CASTRTEAFF. The J gene is TRBJ1-1, the V gene TRBV6-5; D call uncertain. The CDR3 has 10 amino acids. Germline loops: CDR1 MNHEY, CDR2 SVGAGI. V was cut by 7 bases and J by 5 bases, with 5 bases left in between.

The chain uses TRBV7-2 and TRBJ1-2; 8 bases align to TRBD1. CDR3 size: 15 residues. The V and J ends lost 5 bases and 4 bases, in that order; junction bases with no gene match: 9. CDR1 and CDR2 from the germline V gene are SGHTA and FQGNSA. The CDR3 sequence: CASSAIQGGGYGYTF. DNA for the CDR3: TGTGCCAGCAGCGCCATACAGGGGGGCGGCTATGGCTACACCTTC.

J is TRBJ2-5 and V is TRBV4-3; maybe TRBD1 (6 bases). Germline V gene data show CDR1 as LGHNA and CDR2 as YSLEER. The CDR3 is 14 residues long. The V and J ends lost 1 base and 4 bases respectively, with 10 bases between them. The CDR3 DNA is TGCGCCAGCAGCCAAGGCGGACAGAGAGAGACCCAGTACTTC. This sequence encodes CASSQGGQRETQYF.